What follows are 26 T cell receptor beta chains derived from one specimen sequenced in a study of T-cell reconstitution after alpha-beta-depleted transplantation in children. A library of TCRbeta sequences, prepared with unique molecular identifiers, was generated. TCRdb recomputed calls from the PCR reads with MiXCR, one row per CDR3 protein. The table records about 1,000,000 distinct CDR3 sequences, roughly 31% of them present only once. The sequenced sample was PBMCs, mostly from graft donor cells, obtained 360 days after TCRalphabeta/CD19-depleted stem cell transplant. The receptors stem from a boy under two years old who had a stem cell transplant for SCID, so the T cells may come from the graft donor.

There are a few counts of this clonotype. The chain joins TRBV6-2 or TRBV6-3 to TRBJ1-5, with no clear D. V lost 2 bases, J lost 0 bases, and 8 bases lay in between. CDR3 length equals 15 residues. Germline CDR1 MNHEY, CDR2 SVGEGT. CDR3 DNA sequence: TGTGCCAGCAGTTACCGACACCTTAGCAATCAGCCCCAGCATTTT. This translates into CASSYRHLSNQPQHF.

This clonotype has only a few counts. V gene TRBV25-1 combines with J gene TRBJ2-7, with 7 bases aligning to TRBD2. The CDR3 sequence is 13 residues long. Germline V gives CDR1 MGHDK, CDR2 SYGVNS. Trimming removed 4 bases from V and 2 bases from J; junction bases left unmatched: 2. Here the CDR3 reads CASSGEGPYEQYF. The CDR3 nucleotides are TGTGCCAGCAGTGGGGAGGGACCCTACGAGCAGTACTTC.

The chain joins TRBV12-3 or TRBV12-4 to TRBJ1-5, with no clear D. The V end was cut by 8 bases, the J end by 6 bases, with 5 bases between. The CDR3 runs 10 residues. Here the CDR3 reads CASGGQPQHF. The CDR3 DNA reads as TGTGCCAGCGGTGGTCAGCCCCAGCATTTT.

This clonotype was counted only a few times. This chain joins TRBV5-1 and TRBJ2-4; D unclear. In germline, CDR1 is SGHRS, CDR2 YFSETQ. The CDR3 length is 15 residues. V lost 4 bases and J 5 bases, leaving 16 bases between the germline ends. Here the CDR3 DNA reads TGCGCCAGCAGCGTAGGTATTACCGGAGAAAACATTCAGTACTTC. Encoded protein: CASSVGITGENIQYF. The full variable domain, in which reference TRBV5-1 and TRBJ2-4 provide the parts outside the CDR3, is KAGVTQTPRYLIKTRGQQVTLSCSPISGHRSVSWYQQTPGQGLQFLFEYFSETQRNKGNFPGRFSGRQFSNSRSEMNVSTLELGDSALYLCASSVGITGENIQYFGAGTRLSVL.

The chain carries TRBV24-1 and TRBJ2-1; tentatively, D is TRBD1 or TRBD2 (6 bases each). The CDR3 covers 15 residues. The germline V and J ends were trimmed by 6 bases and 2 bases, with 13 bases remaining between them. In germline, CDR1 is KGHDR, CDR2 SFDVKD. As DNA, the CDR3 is TGTGCCACCAGTCGACCGGGGGCGACCTACAATGAGCAGTTCTTC. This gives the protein CATSRPGATYNEQFF.

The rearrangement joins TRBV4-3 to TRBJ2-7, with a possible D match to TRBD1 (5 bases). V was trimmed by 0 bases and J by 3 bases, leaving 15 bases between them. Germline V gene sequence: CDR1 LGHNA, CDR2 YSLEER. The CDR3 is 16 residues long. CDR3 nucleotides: TGCGCCAGCAGCCAAGATTCGTCAGGGATTCACTACGAGCAGTACTTC. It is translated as CASSQDSSGIHYEQYF.

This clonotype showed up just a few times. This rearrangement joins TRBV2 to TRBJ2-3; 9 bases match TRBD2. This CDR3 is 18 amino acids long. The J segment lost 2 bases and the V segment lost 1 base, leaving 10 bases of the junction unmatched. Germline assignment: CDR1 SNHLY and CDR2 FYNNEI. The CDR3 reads CASSEVWIAGGITDTQYF. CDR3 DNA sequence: TGTGCCAGCAGTGAAGTTTGGATCGCGGGGGGGATCACAGATACGCAGTATTTT.

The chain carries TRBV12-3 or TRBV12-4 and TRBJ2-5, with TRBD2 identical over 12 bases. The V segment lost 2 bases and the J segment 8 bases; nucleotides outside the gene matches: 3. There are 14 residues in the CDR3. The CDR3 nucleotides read TGTGCCAGCAGTTTAAGGACTAGCGGGGCCACCCAGTACTTC. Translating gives CASSLRTSGATQYF.

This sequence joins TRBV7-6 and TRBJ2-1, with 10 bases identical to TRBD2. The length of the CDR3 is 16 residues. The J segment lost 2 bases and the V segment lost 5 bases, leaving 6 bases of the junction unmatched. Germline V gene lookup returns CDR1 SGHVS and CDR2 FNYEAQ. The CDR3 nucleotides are TGTGCCAGCAGCGCCCTACTAGCGGGGCCCTACAATGAGCAGTTCTTC. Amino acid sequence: CASSALLAGPYNEQFF.

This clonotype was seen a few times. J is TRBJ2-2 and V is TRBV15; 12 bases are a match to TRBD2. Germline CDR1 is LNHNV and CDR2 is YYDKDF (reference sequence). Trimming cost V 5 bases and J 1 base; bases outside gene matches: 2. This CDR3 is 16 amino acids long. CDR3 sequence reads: CATSGGLAGNTGELFF. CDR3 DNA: TGTGCCACCAGCGGGGGACTAGCGGGGAACACCGGGGAGCTGTTTTTT.

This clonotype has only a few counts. CDR3 protein: CASSLGQVGRWYGYTF. The CDR3 DNA is TGTGCCAGCAGCCTAGGACAGGTCGGGCGGTGGTATGGCTACACCTTC. The rearrangement uses TRBV7-2 and TRBJ1-2, with 7 nucleotides matching TRBD1. The germline V gene encodes CDR1 SGHTA and CDR2 FQGNSA. The V segment lost 5 bases and the J segment 5 bases; nucleotides outside the gene matches: 14. This CDR3 is 16 amino acids long.

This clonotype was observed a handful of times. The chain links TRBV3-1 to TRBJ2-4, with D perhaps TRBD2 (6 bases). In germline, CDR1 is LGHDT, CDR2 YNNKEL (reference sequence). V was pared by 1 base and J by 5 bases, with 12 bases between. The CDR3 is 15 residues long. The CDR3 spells CASSQVGLAQNIQYF. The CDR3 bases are TGTGCCAGCAGCCAAGTCGGTCTAGCGCAAAACATTCAGTACTTC.

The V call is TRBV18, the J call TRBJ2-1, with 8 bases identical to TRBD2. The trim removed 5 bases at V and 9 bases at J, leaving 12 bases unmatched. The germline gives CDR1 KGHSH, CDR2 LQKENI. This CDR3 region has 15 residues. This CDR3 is CASSSPGGIGFEQFF. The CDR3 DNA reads TGTGCCAGCTCATCGCCGGGGGGGATCGGCTTTGAGCAGTTCTTC. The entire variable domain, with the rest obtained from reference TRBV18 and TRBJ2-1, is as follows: NAGVMQNPRHLVRRRGQEARLRCSPMKGHSHVYWYRQLPEEGLKFMVYLQKENIIDESGMPKERFSAEFPKEGPSILRIQQVVRGDSAAYFCASSSPGGIGFEQFFGPGTRLTVL.

CDR3 protein: CASTASSAETQYF. In DNA form, the CDR3 reads TGTGCCAGCACCGCATCCTCTGCGGAGACCCAGTACTTC. This sequence joins TRBV5-6 and TRBJ2-5; no firm D call. The CDR3 runs 13 residues. The germline gives CDR1 SGHDT, CDR2 YYEEEE. V was trimmed by 6 bases and J by 5 bases, leaving 14 bases between them.

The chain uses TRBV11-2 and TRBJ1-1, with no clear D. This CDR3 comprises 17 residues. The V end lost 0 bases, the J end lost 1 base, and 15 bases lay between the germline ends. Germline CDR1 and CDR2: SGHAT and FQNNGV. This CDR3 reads CASSLDDWGYGNTEAFF. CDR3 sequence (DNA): TGTGCCAGCAGCTTAGATGATTGGGGTTATGGGAACACTGAAGCTTTCTTT.

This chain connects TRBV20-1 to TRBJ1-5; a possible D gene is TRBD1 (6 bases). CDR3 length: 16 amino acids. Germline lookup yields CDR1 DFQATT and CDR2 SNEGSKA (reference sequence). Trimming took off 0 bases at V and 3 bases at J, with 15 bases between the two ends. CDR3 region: CSARDRRQGINQPQHF. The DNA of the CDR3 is TGCAGTGCTAGAGATCGGCGGCAGGGGATCAATCAGCCCCAGCATTTT.

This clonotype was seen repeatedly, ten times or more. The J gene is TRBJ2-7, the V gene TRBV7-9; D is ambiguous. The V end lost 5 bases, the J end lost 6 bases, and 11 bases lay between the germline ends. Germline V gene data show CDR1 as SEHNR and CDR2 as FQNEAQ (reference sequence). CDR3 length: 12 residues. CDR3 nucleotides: TGTGCCAGCAGCAGATCTGCGGCCGAGCAGTACTTC. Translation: CASSRSAAEQYF.

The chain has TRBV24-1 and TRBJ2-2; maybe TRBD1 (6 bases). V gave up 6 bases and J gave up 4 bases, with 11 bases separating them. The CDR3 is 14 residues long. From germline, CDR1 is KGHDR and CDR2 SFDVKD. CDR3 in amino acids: CATSPRGRTGELFF. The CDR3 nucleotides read TGTGCCACCAGTCCCAGGGGTCGCACCGGGGAGCTGTTTTTT.

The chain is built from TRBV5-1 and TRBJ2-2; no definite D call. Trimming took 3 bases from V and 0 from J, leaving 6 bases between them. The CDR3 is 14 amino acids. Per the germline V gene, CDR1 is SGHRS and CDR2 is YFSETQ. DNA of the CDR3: TGCGCCAGCAGCTACCCCCCGAACACCGGGGAGCTGTTTTTT. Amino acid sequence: CASSYPPNTGELFF.

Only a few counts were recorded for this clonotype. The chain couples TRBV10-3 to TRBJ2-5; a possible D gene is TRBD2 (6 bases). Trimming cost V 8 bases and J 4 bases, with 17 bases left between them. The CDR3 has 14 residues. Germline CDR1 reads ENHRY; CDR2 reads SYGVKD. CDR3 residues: CAIARGRERETQYF. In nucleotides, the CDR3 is TGTGCCATCGCAAGGGGCCGGGAGCGAGAGACCCAGTACTTC.

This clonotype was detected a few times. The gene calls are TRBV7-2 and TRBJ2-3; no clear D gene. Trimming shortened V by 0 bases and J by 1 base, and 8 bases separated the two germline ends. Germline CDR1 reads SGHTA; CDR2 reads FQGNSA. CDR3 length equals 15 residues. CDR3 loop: CASSLASYRTDTQYF. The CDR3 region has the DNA TGTGCCAGCAGCTTAGCCTCCTACCGCACAGATACGCAGTATTTT.

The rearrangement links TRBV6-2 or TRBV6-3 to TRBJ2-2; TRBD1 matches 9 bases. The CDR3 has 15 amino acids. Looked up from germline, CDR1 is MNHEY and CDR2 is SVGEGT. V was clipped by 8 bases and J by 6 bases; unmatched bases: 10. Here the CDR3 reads CASVRAGTGPGELFF. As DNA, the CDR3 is TGTGCCAGCGTGAGAGCAGGGACAGGGCCCGGGGAGCTGTTTTTT.

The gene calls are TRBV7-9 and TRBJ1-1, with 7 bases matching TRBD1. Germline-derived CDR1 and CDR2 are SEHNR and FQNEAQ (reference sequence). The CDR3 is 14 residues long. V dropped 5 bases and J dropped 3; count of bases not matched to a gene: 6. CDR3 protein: CASSRGTVHTEAFF. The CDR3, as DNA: TGTGCCAGCAGCCGTGGGACAGTTCACACTGAAGCTTTCTTT.

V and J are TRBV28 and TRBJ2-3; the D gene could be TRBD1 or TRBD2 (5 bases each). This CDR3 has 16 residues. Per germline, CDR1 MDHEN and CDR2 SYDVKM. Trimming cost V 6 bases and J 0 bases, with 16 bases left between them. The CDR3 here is CASSAIGGPSTDTQYF. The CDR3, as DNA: TGTGCCAGCAGCGCAATTGGGGGTCCTAGCACAGATACGCAGTATTTT.

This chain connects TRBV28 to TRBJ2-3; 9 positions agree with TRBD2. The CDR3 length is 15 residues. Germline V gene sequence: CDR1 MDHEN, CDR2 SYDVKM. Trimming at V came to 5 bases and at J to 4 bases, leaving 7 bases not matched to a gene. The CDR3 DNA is TGTGCCAGCAGTCAGCGGGGGGCCCTCCCAGATACGCAGTATTTT. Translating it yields CASSQRGALPDTQYF.

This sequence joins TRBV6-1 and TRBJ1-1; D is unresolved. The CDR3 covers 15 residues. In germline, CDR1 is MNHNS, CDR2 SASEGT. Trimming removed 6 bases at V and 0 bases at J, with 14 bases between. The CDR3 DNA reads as TGTGCCAGCAGCCCTCGAGGGTCCCTGAACACTGAAGCTTTCTTT. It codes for CASSPRGSLNTEAFF.